These 3 T cell receptor beta chains were sequenced from one sample in a study of blood T cell repertoires in COVID-19. Data came from immunoSEQ multiplex PCR; TCRdb stores just in-frame clones and leaves some out. The data show 100,000 to 120,000 clones, around 84% seen once. The sample comprised peripheral blood. The receptors were gathered from a human donor in a cohort sampled during active COVID-19.

The chain combines TRBV11-2 with TRBJ2-2; 8 nucleotides agree with TRBD2. V dropped 1 base and J dropped 4; count of bases not matched to a gene: 8. There are 17 residues in the CDR3. Germline CDR1 reads SGHAT; CDR2 reads FQNNGV. The CDR3 bases are TGTGCCAGCAGCTTAGCGGGGCGGGGGGCCACCACCGGGGAGCTGTTTTTT. Its translation: CASSLAGRGATTGELFF.

J is TRBJ2-1 and V is TRBV6-4; 8 nucleotides match TRBD1. V shed 2 bases, J shed 10 bases, and the junction held 7 bases outside the gene matches. CDR1 MRHNA and CDR2 SNTAGT come from the germline V gene. The CDR3 runs 14 residues. The CDR3: CASSDLGQGREQFF. The CDR3 DNA is TGTGCCAGCAGTGACCTTGGACAGGGTCGCGAGCAGTTCTTC.

The V gene is TRBV18, the J gene TRBJ2-3; 8 bases line up with TRBD2. The CDR3 has 14 residues. The junction had 2 bases not matched to a gene; V was cut back by 5 bases and J by 1 base. The germline gives CDR1 KGHSH, CDR2 LQKENI. The CDR3 reads CASSNSGGTDTQYF. The CDR3 bases are TGTGCCAGCTCAAATAGCGGGGGCACAGATACGCAGTATTTT.